This TCR beta chain was recovered during a study of monozygotic twins with inflammatory bowel disease. Overall study results and limits: Healthy twins shared more clonotypes with others than IBD patients, most markedly active ones.

Details on this clonotype: Its specificity is not known.

From its re-call of the 5' RACE reads, TCRdb lists each CDR3 protein once, without DNA. Recorded for this sample: about 380,000 distinct CDR3 sequences. Per germline, CDR1 SGHTA and CDR2 FQGTGA. There are 18 residues in the CDR3. This rearrangement joins TRBV7-3 to TRBJ2-5; TCRdb designates TRBD1, a call that cannot be tested without DNA. The clonotype comes from a human donor with ulcerative colitis or Crohn's disease, or a healthy co-twin of an affected twin (not recorded which). The sample consisted of blood. CDR3 loop: CASSLKEGSAPVQETQYF. Using reference TRBV7-3 and TRBJ2-5 for the parts outside the CDR3, the full variable domain is GAGVSQTPSNKVTEKGKYVELRCDPISGHTALYWYRQSLGQGPEFLIYFQGTGAADDSGLPNDRFFAVRPEGSVSTLKIQRTERGDSAVYLCASSLKEGSAPVQETQYFGPGTRLLVL.